A selection of T cell receptor beta chains follows, all from one sample in a study of blood T cell repertoires in COVID-19. The assay was immunoSEQ multiplex PCR, and TCRdb's table has in-frame clones only and misses some. There are nearly 200,000 clones in the sample; roughly nine tenths occur only once, and 0.65% to 0.95% lies in the top ten. The sample consisted of peripheral blood. The origin of the receptors is a woman between 70 and 85 years old with acute or convalescent COVID-19. Each CDR3 is given with its conserved first and last residue.

13 | TRBJ2-7 | TRBV19 | CASSTPTVYEQYF
15 | TRBJ1-2 | TRBV6-6 | CASSYPGAQGDGYTF
14 | TRBJ1-2 | TRBV5-5 | CASSLAGQVYGYTF
16 | TRBJ2-7 | TRBV14 | CASSQERGGRFYEQYF
16 | TRBJ1-6 | TRBV5-1 | CASSLERTGVNSPLHF
14 | TRBJ2-1 | TRBV5-1 | CASSPGDSYNEQFF
17 | TRBJ2-2 | TRBV5-1 | CASSYLAGGPGTGELFF
19 | TRBJ1-4 | TRBV9 | CASSPSRGLRGRTNEKLFF
17 | TRBJ2-1 | TRBV9 | CASALSGLAGSYNEQFF
15 | TRBJ1-3 | TRBV5-8 | CASSSRGYAGNTIYF
13 | TRBJ1-2 | TRBV24-1 | CATSDFKGDGYTF
17 | TRBJ2-4 | TRBV23-1 | CASRVTSGGVAKNIQYF
14 | TRBJ2-7 | TRBV5-1 | CASSLSGGPYEQYF
14 | TRBJ2-1 | TRBV28 | CASSRNRVVNEQFF
16 | TRBJ1-2 | TRBV19 | CASSRRREARVDGYTF
13 | TRBJ2-2 | TRBV24-1 | CATGTYSAGELFF
15 | TRBJ2-5 | TRBV5-1 | CASRAGTGVQETQYF
12 | TRBJ2-5 | TRBV15 | CATSRDRETQYF
13 | TRBJ1-5 | TRBV6-6 | CASSYGGDRTQHF
14 | TRBJ2-7 | TRBV27 | CASRGTGASREQYF
12 | TRBJ1-2 | TRBV2 | CACGRERNGYTF
14 | TRBJ2-5 | TRBV6-5 | CASNIQGNQETQYF
11 | TRBJ2-5 | TRBV21-1 | CASSLPGARYF
15 | TRBJ2-6 | TRBV5-1 | CASSLTLSGANVLTF
12 | TRBJ2-5 | TRBV24-1 | CAAGQATETQYF
14 | TRBJ1-1 | TRBV12-5 | CASGLGVQGAEAFF
13 | TRBJ1-1 | TRBV6-5 | CASSFGGGTEAFF
17 | TRBJ1-2 | TRBV28 | CASSPAMAGVSTYGYTF
11 | TRBJ2-7 | TRBV19 | CASSDTYEQYF
16 | TRBJ2-5 | TRBV29-1 | CSVGRSAGGMQETQYF
15 | TRBJ2-3 | TRBV20-1 | CSASREGWKLDTQYF